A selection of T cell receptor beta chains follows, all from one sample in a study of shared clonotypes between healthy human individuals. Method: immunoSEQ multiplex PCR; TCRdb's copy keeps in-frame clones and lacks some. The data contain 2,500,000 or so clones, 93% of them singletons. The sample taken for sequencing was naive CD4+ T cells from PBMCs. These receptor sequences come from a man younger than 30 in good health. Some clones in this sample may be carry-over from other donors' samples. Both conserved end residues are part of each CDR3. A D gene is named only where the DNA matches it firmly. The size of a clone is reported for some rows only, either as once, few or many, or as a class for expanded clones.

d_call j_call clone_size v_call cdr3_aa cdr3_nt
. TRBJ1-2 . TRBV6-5 CASSYGGDYGYTF TGTGCCAGCAGTTACGGAGGGGACTATGGCTACACCTTC
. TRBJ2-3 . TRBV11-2 CASSLEGPNTDTQYF TGTGCCAGCAGCTTGGAGGGACCTAACACAGATACGCAGTATTTT
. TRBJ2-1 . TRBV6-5 CASKVRQTNYNEQFF TGTGCCAGCAAAGTGAGGCAGACAAACTACAATGAGCAGTTCTTC
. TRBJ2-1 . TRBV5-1 CASSSGGISSYNEQFF TGCGCCAGCAGCTCAGGGGGGATTAGCTCCTACAATGAGCAGTTCTTC
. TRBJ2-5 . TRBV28 CASSLPTTEVTQYF TGTGCCAGCAGTTTACCCACCACAGAGGTGACCCAGTACTTC
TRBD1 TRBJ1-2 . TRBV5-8 CASSTGTVRGYTF TGTGCCAGCAGCACAGGGACAGTACGTGGCTACACCTTC
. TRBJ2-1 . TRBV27 CASSLFAPEHNEQFF TGTGCCAGCAGTTTATTTGCCCCCGAACACAATGAGCAGTTCTTC
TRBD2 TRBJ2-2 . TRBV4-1 CASSWGSGRAPGELFF TGCGCCAGCAGCTGGGGGAGCGGGAGGGCCCCCGGGGAGCTGTTTTTT
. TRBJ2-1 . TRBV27 CASIGRDYNEQFF TGTGCCAGCATCGGCAGGGACTACAATGAGCAGTTCTTC
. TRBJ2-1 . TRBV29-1 CSVAQQEFEFF TGCAGCGTTGCCCAGCAGGAATTCGAGTTCTTC
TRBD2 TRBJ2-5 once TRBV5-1 CASSWGGWILVETQYF TGCGCCAGCAGTTGGGGGGGTTGGATCCTGGTGGAGACCCAGTACTTC
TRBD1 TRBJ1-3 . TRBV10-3 CAISPGQGRGSGNTIYF TGTGCCATCAGTCCCGGACAGGGAAGAGGGTCTGGAAACACCATATATTTT
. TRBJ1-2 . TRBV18 CASSPPGAGGYTF TGTGCCAGCTCACCACCCGGCGCGGGGGGCTACACCTTC
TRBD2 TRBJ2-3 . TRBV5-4 CASSFGTSGRTDTQYF TGTGCCAGCAGCTTCGGGACTAGCGGACGCACAGATACGCAGTATTTT
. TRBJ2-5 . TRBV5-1 CASSSLETQYF TGCGCCAGCAGCTCACTAGAGACCCAGTACTTC
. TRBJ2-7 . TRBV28 CATERRPPYEQYF TGTGCCACCGAACGACGGCCTCCCTACGAGCAGTACTTC
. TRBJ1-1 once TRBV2 CASSGGGNTEAFF TGTGCCAGCAGTGGGGGTGGGAACACTGAAGCTTTCTTT
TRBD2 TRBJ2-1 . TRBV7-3 CASSLGTSVYNEQFF TGTGCCAGCAGCTTAGGGACTAGCGTATACAATGAGCAGTTCTTC
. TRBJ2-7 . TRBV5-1 CATYRGQYF TGCGCCACCTACCGCGGGCAGTACTTC
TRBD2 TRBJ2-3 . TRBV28 CASSFSSGRTDTQYF TGTGCCAGCAGTTTCTCTAGCGGCCGCACAGATACGCAGTATTTT
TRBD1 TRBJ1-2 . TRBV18 CASSPAAGGTSRRGYTF TGTGCCAGCTCACCAGCGGCAGGGGGTACCTCCAGGAGGGGCTACACCTTC
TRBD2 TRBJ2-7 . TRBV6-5 CASSARGGRSDEQYF TGTGCCAGCAGTGCCCGCGGCGGGAGAAGTGACGAGCAGTACTTC
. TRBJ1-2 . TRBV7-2 CASSLARDTRNKEGYTF TGTGCCAGCAGCTTAGCCAGGGACACCCGCAACAAGGAGGGCTACACCTTC
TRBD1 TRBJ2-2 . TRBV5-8 CASSLQGSGELFF TGTGCCAGCAGCCTACAGGGGTCCGGGGAGCTGTTTTTT
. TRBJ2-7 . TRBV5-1 CASSLGGPGTYEQYF TGCGCCAGCAGCTTGGGTGGGCCAGGGACCTACGAGCAGTACTTC
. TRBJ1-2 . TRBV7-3 CAGSLGGFHYGYTF TGTGCCGGCAGCTTAGGCGGATTCCACTATGGCTACACCTTC
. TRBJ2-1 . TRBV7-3 CASSQGRSIYNEQFF TGTGCCAGCAGCCAAGGACGATCAATCTACAATGAGCAGTTCTTC
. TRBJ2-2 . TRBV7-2 CASSLGGGYTGELFF TGTGCCAGCAGCTTAGGAGGCGGATACACCGGGGAGCTGTTTTTT
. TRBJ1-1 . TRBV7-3 CASSLRGGTEAFF TGTGCCAGCAGCTTAAGGGGAGGCACTGAAGCTTTCTTT